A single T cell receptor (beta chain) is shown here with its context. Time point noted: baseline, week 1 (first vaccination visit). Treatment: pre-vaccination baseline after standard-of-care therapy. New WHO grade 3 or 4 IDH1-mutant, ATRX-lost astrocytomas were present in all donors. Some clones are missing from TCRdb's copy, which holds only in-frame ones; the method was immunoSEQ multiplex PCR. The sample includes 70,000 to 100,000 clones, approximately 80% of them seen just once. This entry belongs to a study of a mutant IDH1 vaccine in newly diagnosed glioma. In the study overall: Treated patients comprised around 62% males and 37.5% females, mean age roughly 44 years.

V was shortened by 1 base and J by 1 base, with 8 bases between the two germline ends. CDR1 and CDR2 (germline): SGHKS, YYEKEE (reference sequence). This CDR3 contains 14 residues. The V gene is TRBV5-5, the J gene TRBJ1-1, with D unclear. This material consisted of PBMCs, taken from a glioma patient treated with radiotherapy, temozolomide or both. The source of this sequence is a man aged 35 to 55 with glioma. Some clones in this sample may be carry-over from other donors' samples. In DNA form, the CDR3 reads TGTGCCAGCAGCTTGCCCGCAGGGAACACTGAAGCTTTCTTT. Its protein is CASSLPAGNTEAFF.